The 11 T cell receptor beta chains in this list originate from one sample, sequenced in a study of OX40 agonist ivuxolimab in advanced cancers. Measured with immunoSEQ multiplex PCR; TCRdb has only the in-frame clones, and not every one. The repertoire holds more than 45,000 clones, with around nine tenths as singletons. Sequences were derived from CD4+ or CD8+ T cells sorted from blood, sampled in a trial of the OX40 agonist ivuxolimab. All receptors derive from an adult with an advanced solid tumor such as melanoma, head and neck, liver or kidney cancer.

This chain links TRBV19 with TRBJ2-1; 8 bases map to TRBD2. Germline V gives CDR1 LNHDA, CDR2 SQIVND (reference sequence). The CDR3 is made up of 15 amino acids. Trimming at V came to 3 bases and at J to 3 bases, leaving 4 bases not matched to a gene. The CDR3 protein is CASSMAGGFYNEQFF. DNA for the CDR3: TGTGCCAGTAGTATGGCGGGAGGATTCTACAATGAGCAGTTCTTC. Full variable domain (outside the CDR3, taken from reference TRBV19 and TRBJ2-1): DGGITQSPKYLFRKEGQNVTLSCEQNLNHDAMYWYRQDPGQGLRLIYYSQIVNDFQKGDIAEGYSVSREKKESFPLTVTSAQKNPTAFYLCASSMAGGFYNEQFFGPGTRLTVL.

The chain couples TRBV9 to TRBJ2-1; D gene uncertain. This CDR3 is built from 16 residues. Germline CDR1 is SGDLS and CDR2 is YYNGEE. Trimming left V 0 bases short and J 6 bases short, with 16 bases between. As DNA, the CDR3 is TGTGCCAGCAGCGTAGTACCCCCTCGGGCTTCCAATGAGCAGTTCTTC. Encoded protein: CASSVVPPRASNEQFF.

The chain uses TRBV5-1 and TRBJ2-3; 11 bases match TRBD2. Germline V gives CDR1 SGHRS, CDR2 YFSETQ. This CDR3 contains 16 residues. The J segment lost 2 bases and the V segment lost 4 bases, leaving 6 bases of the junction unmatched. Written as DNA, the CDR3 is TGCGCCAGCAGCCCCGGACTAGCGGGCTACACAGATACGCAGTATTTT. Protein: CASSPGLAGYTDTQYF.

The CDR3 DNA sequence: TGTGCCAGCAGCCACAATAGGCGGGAGCAGTACTTC. Residues: CASSHNRREQYF. The genes are TRBV4-2 and TRBJ2-7; D not resolved. Trimming left V 3 bases short and J 7 bases short, with 10 bases between. Germline V lookup: CDR1 LGHNA, CDR2 YNFKEQ. CDR3 length: 12 amino acids.

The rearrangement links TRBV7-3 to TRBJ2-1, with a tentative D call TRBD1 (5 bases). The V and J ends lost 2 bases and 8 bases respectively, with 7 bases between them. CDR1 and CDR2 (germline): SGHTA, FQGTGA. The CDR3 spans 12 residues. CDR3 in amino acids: CASSLEGDEQFF. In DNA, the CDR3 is TGTGCCAGCAGCTTAGAAGGGGATGAGCAGTTCTTC.

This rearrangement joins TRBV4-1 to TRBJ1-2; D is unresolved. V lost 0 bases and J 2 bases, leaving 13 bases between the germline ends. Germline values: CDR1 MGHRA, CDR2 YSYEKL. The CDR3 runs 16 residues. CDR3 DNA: TGCGCCAGCAGCCAAGATTTAGGTTTGGGCAACTATGGCTACACCTTC. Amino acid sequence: CASSQDLGLGNYGYTF.

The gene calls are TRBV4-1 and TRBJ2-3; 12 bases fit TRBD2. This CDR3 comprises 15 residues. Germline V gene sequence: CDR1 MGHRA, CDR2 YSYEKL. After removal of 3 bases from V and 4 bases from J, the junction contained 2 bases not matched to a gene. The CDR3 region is CASSQTSGRPDTQYF. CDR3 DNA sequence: TGCGCCAGCAGCCAGACTAGCGGGAGACCAGATACGCAGTATTTT.

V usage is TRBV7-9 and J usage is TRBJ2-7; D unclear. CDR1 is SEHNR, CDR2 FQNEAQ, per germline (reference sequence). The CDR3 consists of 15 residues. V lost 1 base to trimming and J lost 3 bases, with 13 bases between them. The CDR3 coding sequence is TGTGCCAGCAGCTTAGATTCTCCCAAGCTCTACGAGCAGTACTTC. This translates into CASSLDSPKLYEQYF.

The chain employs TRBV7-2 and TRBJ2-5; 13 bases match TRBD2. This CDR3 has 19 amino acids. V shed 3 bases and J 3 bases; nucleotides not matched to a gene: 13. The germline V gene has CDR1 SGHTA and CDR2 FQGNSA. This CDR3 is CASSLTSGRPRRVEETQYF. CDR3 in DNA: TGTGCCAGCAGCTTGACTAGCGGGAGGCCACGGAGGGTAGAAGAGACCCAGTACTTC.

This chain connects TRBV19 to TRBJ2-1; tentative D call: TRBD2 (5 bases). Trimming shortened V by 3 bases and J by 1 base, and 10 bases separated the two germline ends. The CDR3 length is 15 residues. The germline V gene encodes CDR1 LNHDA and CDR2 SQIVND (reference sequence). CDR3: CASSISASSYNEQFF. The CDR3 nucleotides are TGTGCCAGTAGTATTAGCGCATCTTCCTACAATGAGCAGTTCTTC.

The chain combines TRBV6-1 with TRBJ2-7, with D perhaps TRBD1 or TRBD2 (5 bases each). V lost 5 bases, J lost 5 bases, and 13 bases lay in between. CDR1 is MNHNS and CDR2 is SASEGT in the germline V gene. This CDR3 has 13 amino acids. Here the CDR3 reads CASSFLPGHEQYF. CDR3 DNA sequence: TGTGCCAGCAGTTTCCTCCCGGGGCACGAGCAGTACTTC.